This T cell receptor (beta chain) was captured by sequencing in a study of cytomegalovirus exposure and HLA in healthy donors. This CDR3 spans 12 amino acids. The ends were cut back, 2 bases at V and 7 bases at J, with 6 bases in the middle. CDR1 GTSNPN and CDR2 SVGIG come from the germline V gene (reference sequence). PCR amplification relied on 60 Vbeta primers (plus 13 Jbeta primers). Generated by immunoSEQ multiplex PCR, the TCRdb table keeps only in-frame clones and is missing some. The data contain under 200,000 clones, around 80% of them singletons. This chain joins TRBV30 and TRBJ1-6; D remains ambiguous. Sequences were obtained from PBMCs. The sequence came from a woman between 40 and 50 years old in good health and CMV-seronegative. CDR3 sequence (DNA): TGTGCCTGGAGTCTGGGCAATTCACCCCTCCACTTT. It encodes CAWSLGNSPLHF. The full variable domain, with the rest looked up from reference TRBV30 and TRBJ1-6, is SQTIHQWPATLVQPVGSPLSLECTVEGTSNPNLYWYRQAAGRGLQLLFYSVGIGQISSEVPQNLSASRPQDRQFILSSKKLLLSDSGFYLCAWSLGNSPLHFGNGTRLTVT.